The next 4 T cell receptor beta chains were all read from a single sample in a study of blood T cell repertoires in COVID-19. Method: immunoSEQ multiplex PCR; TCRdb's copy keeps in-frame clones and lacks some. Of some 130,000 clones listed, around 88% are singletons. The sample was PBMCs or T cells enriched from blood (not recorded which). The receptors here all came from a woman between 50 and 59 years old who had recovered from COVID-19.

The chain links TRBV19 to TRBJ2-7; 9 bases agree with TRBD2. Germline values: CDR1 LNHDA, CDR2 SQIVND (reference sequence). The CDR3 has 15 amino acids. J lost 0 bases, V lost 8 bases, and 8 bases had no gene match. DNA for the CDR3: TGTGCCAGTCGTGGGCGGGGGGGCCTCTCCTACGAGCAGTACTTC. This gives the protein CASRGRGGLSYEQYF. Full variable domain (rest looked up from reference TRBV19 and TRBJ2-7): DGGITQSPKYLFRKEGQNVTLSCEQNLNHDAMYWYRQDPGQGLRLIYYSQIVNDFQKGDIAEGYSVSREKKESFPLTVTSAQKNPTAFYLCASRGRGGLSYEQYFGPGTRLTVT.

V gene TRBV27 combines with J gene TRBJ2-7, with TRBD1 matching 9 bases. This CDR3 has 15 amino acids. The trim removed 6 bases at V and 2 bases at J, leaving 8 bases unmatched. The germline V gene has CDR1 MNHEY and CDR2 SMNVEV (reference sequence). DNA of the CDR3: TGTGCCAGCAGGCACTCGACAGGGGGGGCCTACGAGCAGTACTTC. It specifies CASRHSTGGAYEQYF.

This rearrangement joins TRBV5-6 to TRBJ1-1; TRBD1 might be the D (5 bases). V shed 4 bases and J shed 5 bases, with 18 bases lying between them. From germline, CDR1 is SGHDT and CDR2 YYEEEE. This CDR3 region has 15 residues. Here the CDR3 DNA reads TGTGCCAGCAGCCCCTTGGGGGGGGGAGGAACTGAAGCTTTCTTT. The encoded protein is CASSPLGGGGTEAFF.

CDR3 sequence: CASSPDSSYNEQFF. The DNA of the CDR3 is TGTGCCAGCAGCCCCGACAGTTCCTACAATGAGCAGTTCTTC. The V gene is TRBV6-4, the J gene TRBJ2-1, with D maybe TRBD1 (5 bases). Per the germline V gene, CDR1 is MRHNA and CDR2 is SNTAGT. This CDR3 has 14 residues. Trimming pared 6 bases from V and 1 base from J, leaving 10 bases between.